What follows are 29 T cell receptor beta chains derived from one specimen sequenced in a study of cytomegalovirus exposure and HLA in healthy donors. Vbeta (60) and Jbeta (13) primers were used in the PCR. The method was immunoSEQ multiplex PCR; TCRdb's version includes in-frame clones alone and lacks a portion of them. Of some 140,000 clones in the sample, more than 70% were seen once. Material: PBMCs. The receptor set was obtained from a man aged 25 to 40 in good health and CMV-seronegative.

This chain uses TRBV5-3 with TRBJ1-4; the D is unclear. TRBV5-3 qualifies as an ORF whose function is uncertain. The CDR3 extends over 13 amino acids. V gave up 4 bases and J gave up 8 bases, with 12 bases separating them. In nucleotides, the CDR3 is TGTGCCAGAAGCCCCGATCCACGGGAAAAACTGTTTTTT. Amino acid sequence: CARSPDPREKLFF.

J is TRBJ1-5 and V is TRBV19; 8 bases are shared with TRBD1. V dropped 5 bases and J dropped 6; count of bases not matched to a gene: 3. Germline V gene sequence: CDR1 LNHDA, CDR2 SQIVND (reference sequence). CDR3 length: 13 amino acids. The DNA of the CDR3 is TGTGCCAGTAGTCGCGACAGGGGTCAGCCCCAGCATTTT. Protein product: CASSRDRGQPQHF. Full variable domain (remainder filled in from reference TRBV19 and TRBJ1-5): DGGITQSPKYLFRKEGQNVTLSCEQNLNHDAMYWYRQDPGQGLRLIYYSQIVNDFQKGDIAEGYSVSREKKESFPLTVTSAQKNPTAFYLCASSRDRGQPQHFGDGTRLSIL.

This chain links TRBV6-6 with TRBJ1-2; D is uncertain. V was cut by 5 bases and J by 2 bases, with 9 bases left in between. CDR1 is MNHNY and CDR2 is SVGAGI in the germline V gene (reference sequence). The CDR3 contains 13 residues. The CDR3 coding sequence is TGTGCCAGCAGTCCGGGGTCCAACTATGGCTACACCTTC. Protein: CASSPGSNYGYTF.

The J gene is TRBJ2-2, the V gene TRBV7-3, with TRBD2 matching over 7 bases. Looked up from germline, CDR1 is SGHTA and CDR2 is FQGTGA. V dropped 2 bases and J dropped 4; count of bases not matched to a gene: 7. The length of the CDR3 is 16 residues. CDR3 in amino acids: CASSLLGGSVTGELFF. In DNA, the CDR3 is TGTGCCAGCAGCTTATTAGGCGGGAGTGTCACCGGGGAGCTGTTTTTT.

The V and J genes are TRBV6-1 and TRBJ2-3; the D gene is possibly TRBD2 (6 bases). With 10 bases removed from V and 0 bases from J, the gap between germline ends came to 11 bases. Germline loops: CDR1 MNHNS, CDR2 SASEGT. The CDR3 contains 13 residues. CDR3: CATIRESTDTQYF. The CDR3 DNA sequence: TGTGCCACCATCCGGGAGAGCACAGATACGCAGTATTTT.

The chain uses TRBV5-5 and TRBJ2-3; TRBD1 is a possible D gene (6 bases). The CDR3 length is 14 residues. Per the germline V gene, CDR1 is SGHKS and CDR2 is YYEKEE (reference sequence). V was trimmed by 4 bases and J by 2 bases, leaving 11 bases between them. CDR3 sequence reads: CASSLDSPTDTQYF. The CDR3 DNA is TGTGCCAGCAGCCTGGACAGCCCCACAGATACGCAGTATTTT.

The J gene is TRBJ2-7, the V gene TRBV5-4; 13 nucleotides match TRBD2. The CDR3 length is 16 residues. The V segment lost 3 bases and the J segment 6 bases; nucleotides outside the gene matches: 9. The germline V gene encodes CDR1 SGHNT and CDR2 YYREEE (reference sequence). As DNA, the CDR3 is TGTGCCAGCAGCTCCCTCGGACTAGCGGGAGTATCCGAGCAGTACTTC. It specifies CASSSLGLAGVSEQYF.

This clone was detected a few times. This chain connects TRBV6-1 to TRBJ1-3, with 8 bases fitting TRBD1. Unmatched junction bases numbered 2, after V lost 6 bases and J lost 4 bases. The CDR3 totals 13 residues. Looked up from germline, CDR1 is MNHNS and CDR2 is SASEGT. CDR3 nucleotides: TGTGCCAGCAGAGACAGGGGAGGAAACACCATATATTTT. Protein product: CASRDRGGNTIYF.

The chain recombines TRBV27 with TRBJ2-1, with TRBD2 identical over 11 bases. V shed 4 bases, J shed 3 bases, and the junction held 2 bases outside the gene matches. CDR3 length: 15 residues. Germline loops: CDR1 MNHEY, CDR2 SMNVEV (reference sequence). In nucleotides, the CDR3 is TGTGCCAGCAGTTCTAGCGGGAGGAGCTACAATGAGCAGTTCTTC. Its protein product is CASSSSGRSYNEQFF.

The rearrangement joins TRBV30 to TRBJ2-5; 7 bases line up with TRBD2. Trimming cost V 7 bases and J 5 bases; bases outside gene matches: 13. The V gene's germline CDR1 is GTSNPN and CDR2 SVGIG (reference sequence). CDR3 size: 14 residues. This CDR3 is CASSEGGLGETQYF. The CDR3 DNA reads as TGTGCCTCCTCCGAGGGAGGGCTGGGGGAGACCCAGTACTTC.

J is TRBJ2-7 and V is TRBV2; TRBD1 agrees at 8 bases. CDR3 size: 13 residues. The germline gives CDR1 SNHLY, CDR2 FYNNEI. V lost 7 bases to trimming and J lost 3 bases; unmatched junction nucleotides: 5. CDR3 nucleotide sequence: TGTGCCAGCATCCTGGACAGGGACTACGAGCAGTACTTC. Protein sequence: CASILDRDYEQYF.

The genes are TRBV9 and TRBJ2-5, with 7 bases fitting TRBD1. Germline lookup yields CDR1 SGDLS and CDR2 YYNGEE. CDR3 length equals 15 residues. J lost 7 bases, V lost 4 bases, and 13 bases had no gene match. The CDR3 region has the DNA TGTGCCAGCAGCCCCTGGGACAGCCCGTCGGGGACCCAGTACTTC. This translates into CASSPWDSPSGTQYF.

V and J are TRBV7-2 and TRBJ2-3; weak D call: TRBD2 (6 bases). The CDR3 contains 15 residues. Germline CDR1 and CDR2: SGHTA and FQGNSA. Trimming took off 3 bases at V and 0 bases at J, with 10 bases between the two ends. The DNA for the CDR3 is TGTGCCAGCAGCTTTCAAGGGACTAGCACAGATACGCAGTATTTT. Translation gives CASSFQGTSTDTQYF.

V gene TRBV5-1 combines with J gene TRBJ2-5, with D possibly matching TRBD2 (6 bases). Deletions cut 2 bases from V and 1 base from J, with 9 bases between. This CDR3 has 14 residues. The germline V gene has CDR1 SGHRS and CDR2 YFSETQ. CDR3 in amino acids: CASSLGRPQETQYF. CDR3 bases: TGCGCCAGCAGCTTAGGGAGGCCCCAAGAGACCCAGTACTTC.

The chain links TRBV5-4 to TRBJ1-1, with D hard to call. Deletions cut 0 bases from V and 2 bases from J, with 11 bases between. The germline gives CDR1 SGHNT, CDR2 YYREEE (reference sequence). The CDR3 has 15 residues. The CDR3 DNA follows: TGTGCCAGCAGCTTGGTGGGCAGAACCAACACTGAAGCTTTCTTT. It translates to CASSLVGRTNTEAFF. Using reference TRBV5-4 and TRBJ1-1 for the parts outside the CDR3, the full variable domain is ETGVTQSPTHLIKTRGQQVTLRCSSQSGHNTVSWYQQALGQGPQFIFQYYREEENGRGNFPPRFSGLQFPNYSSELNVNALELDDSALYLCASSLVGRTNTEAFFGQGTRLTVV.

J is TRBJ2-1 and V is TRBV5-6; D might be TRBD2 (6 bases). The CDR3 consists of 13 residues. Deletions cut 1 base from V and 9 bases from J, with 11 bases between. Germline V CDR1 and CDR2: SGHDT, YYEEEE. CDR3 region: CASSLNLEGEQFF. The CDR3 DNA sequence: TGTGCCAGCAGCTTGAACTTGGAGGGTGAGCAGTTCTTC. Variable domain in full (rest from reference TRBV5-6 and TRBJ2-1): DAGVTQSPTHLIKTRGQQVTLRCSPKSGHDTVSWYQQALGQGPQFIFQYYEEEERQRGNFPDRFSGHQFPNYSSELNVNALLLGDSALYLCASSLNLEGEQFFGPGTRLTVL.

This chain uses TRBV4-1 with TRBJ2-7; D may be TRBD2 (6 bases). V was trimmed by 0 bases and J by 2 bases, leaving 14 bases between them. Germline CDR1 MGHRA, CDR2 YSYEKL. The CDR3 contains 16 residues. The CDR3 region has the DNA TGCGCCAGCAGCCAAGAAAAAGGGCGGGGCACCTACGAGCAGTACTTC. Protein sequence: CASSQEKGRGTYEQYF.

This chain uses TRBV6-5 with TRBJ2-3; 13 bases fit TRBD2. The CDR3 contains 14 residues. Germline V lookup: CDR1 MNHEY, CDR2 SVGAGI. J gave up 7 bases and V 7 bases, and 5 bases lay outside the gene matches. CDR3: CASKLAGGSYTQYF. CDR3 DNA sequence: TGTGCCAGCAAACTAGCGGGAGGGAGTTATACGCAGTATTTT.

The chain has TRBV19 and TRBJ2-7; TRBD1 agrees at 8 bases. The germline V gene encodes CDR1 LNHDA and CDR2 SQIVND (reference sequence). V shed 9 bases, J shed 1 base, and the junction held 11 bases outside the gene matches. CDR3 length: 15 residues. The CDR3 nucleotides are TGTGCCAGCAGTGGGGCAGGGGGCGAATCCTACGAGCAGTACTTC. Encoded protein: CASSGAGGESYEQYF.

The V call is TRBV7-8, the J call TRBJ2-7; 9 bases are a match to TRBD2. Germline V gene data show CDR1 as SGHVS and CDR2 as FQNEAQ. The CDR3 contains 15 residues. The V and J ends lost 1 base and 7 bases, in that order; junction bases with no gene match: 8. The CDR3: CASSLVVGTSWEQYF. CDR3 sequence (DNA): TGTGCCAGCAGCTTAGTTGTCGGGACTAGCTGGGAGCAGTACTTC.

The rearrangement links TRBV7-6 to TRBJ2-5; maybe TRBD2 (6 bases). The CDR3 runs 13 residues. Per germline, CDR1 SGHVS and CDR2 FNYEAQ. Trimming removed 3 bases at V and 5 bases at J, with 10 bases between. CDR3 amino acids: CASSLGTWETQYF. The CDR3 coding sequence is TGTGCCAGCAGCTTGGGGACTTGGGAGACCCAGTACTTC.

J is TRBJ2-3 and V is TRBV7-2; TRBD2 matches at 9 bases. V lost 1 base, J lost 4 bases, and 3 bases stayed unmatched. Germline V CDR1 and CDR2: SGHTA, FQGNSA. The CDR3 spans 15 residues. CDR3 sequence: CASSLVAGVADTQYF. CDR3 bases: TGTGCCAGCAGCTTAGTAGCGGGAGTCGCAGATACGCAGTATTTT.

This chain links TRBV19 with TRBJ1-5, with D maybe TRBD1 (6 bases). CDR3 length: 16 amino acids. From germline, CDR1 is LNHDA and CDR2 SQIVND (reference sequence). The germline V and J ends were trimmed by 3 bases and 2 bases, with 14 bases remaining between them. CDR3 sequence: CASSMIGGAGNQPQHF. CDR3 bases: TGTGCCAGTAGTATGATTGGGGGCGCGGGCAATCAGCCCCAGCATTTT. Based on the CDR3 plus reference TRBV19 and TRBJ1-5, the full variable domain is DGGITQSPKYLFRKEGQNVTLSCEQNLNHDAMYWYRQDPGQGLRLIYYSQIVNDFQKGDIAEGYSVSREKKESFPLTVTSAQKNPTAFYLCASSMIGGAGNQPQHFGDGTRLSIL.

This clone was seen a few times. The CDR3 DNA is TGTGCCAGCAGCTTAGCGGCTAGCGGGCACACAGATACGCAGTATTTT. It encodes CASSLAASGHTDTQYF. This sequence joins TRBV11-3 and TRBJ2-3, with 8 bases matching TRBD2. The CDR3 has 16 residues. V was pared by 1 base and J by 2 bases, with 5 bases of the junction left unmatched. Per the germline V gene, CDR1 is SGHNT and CDR2 is YENEEA.

V and J are TRBV10-1 and TRBJ2-1; D gene ambiguous. Per the germline V gene, CDR1 is WNHNN and CDR2 is SYGVQD (reference sequence). The CDR3 is 13 amino acids. V dropped 4 bases and J dropped 10 bases, with 14 bases sitting between them. The CDR3 protein is CASSADLILEQFF. DNA of the CDR3: TGCGCCAGCAGTGCTGACTTGATCCTGGAGCAGTTCTTC.

This chain links TRBV6-4 with TRBJ1-2; 8 positions agree with TRBD1. Trimming cost V 6 bases and J 4 bases; bases outside gene matches: 10. The CDR3 is made up of 15 amino acids. The V gene's germline CDR1 is MRHNA and CDR2 SNTAGT. In DNA form, the CDR3 reads TGTGCCAGCAGACCCCAGGACAGGGCGACCTATGGCTACACCTTC. Its protein is CASRPQDRATYGYTF.

This clone was detected only a few times. The V and J genes are TRBV5-5 and TRBJ1-1, with TRBD1 matching 7 bases. The CDR3 totals 14 residues. The germline V gene has CDR1 SGHKS and CDR2 YYEKEE (reference sequence). The ends lost 4 bases at V and 7 bases at J; junction bases unmatched: 10. CDR3 in DNA: TGTGCCAGCAGCATCACACCGGGACAGCATGAAGCTTTCTTT. Translation gives CASSITPGQHEAFF.

This chain links TRBV9 with TRBJ2-1; 10 bases fit TRBD1. Germline V gene data show CDR1 as SGDLS and CDR2 as YYNGEE. The CDR3 length is 16 residues. Losses at the gene ends were 3 bases for V and 12 bases for J; bases not matched to a gene: 15. CDR3 residues: CASSAHPGQGLIVQFF. For the CDR3, the DNA is TGTGCCAGCAGCGCACATCCGGGACAGGGGCTAATAGTGCAGTTCTTC.

The V and J genes are TRBV4-1 and TRBJ2-7; 9 bases agree with TRBD1. The V gene's germline CDR1 is MGHRA and CDR2 YSYEKL. V gave up 4 bases and J gave up 4 bases; unmatched junction bases: 5. The CDR3 length is 14 residues. CDR3 bases: TGCGCCAGCAGCCTTAGGACAGGGGCGTACGAGCAGTACTTC. Translated, it gives CASSLRTGAYEQYF.